This TCR beta chain was identified during a study of read filtering for tumor transcriptome and immune sequencing. J gave up 0 bases and V 4 bases, and 7 bases lay outside the gene matches. This CDR3 comprises 16 residues. Looked up from germline, CDR1 is SGHRS and CDR2 is YFSETQ. The library was built from about 400 ng RNA with molecular barcoded adaptors for alpha/delta and beta/gamma chains. One entry per CDR3 protein results from TCRdb running MiXCR on the reads. The sample includes approximately 90,000 distinct CDR3 sequences, roughly a fifth of them seen just once. Comments on this clonotype: Its antigen remains unknown.

General study results and limits: RNA-seq captured clonotypes less deeply and reliably than IR-seq. Single-read clonotypes: roughly 80% of IR-seq clonotypes (approximately 3.7% of reads), roughly 70% of RNA-seq clonotypes (around 45% of reads). Without single-read clonotypes, shared clonotype proportions correlated more between IR-seq and RNA-seq.

The V gene is TRBV5-1, the J gene TRBJ1-3; 7 nucleotides line up with TRBD1. Sequencing was done on a sample of a population of CD138-negative cells sorted from bone marrow. The receptor comes from a donor aged 40 or over with multiple myeloma. In nucleotides, the CDR3 is TGCGCCAGCAGCACCGGGACAGCCATCTCTGGAAACACCATATATTTT. It translates to CASSTGTAISGNTIYF.